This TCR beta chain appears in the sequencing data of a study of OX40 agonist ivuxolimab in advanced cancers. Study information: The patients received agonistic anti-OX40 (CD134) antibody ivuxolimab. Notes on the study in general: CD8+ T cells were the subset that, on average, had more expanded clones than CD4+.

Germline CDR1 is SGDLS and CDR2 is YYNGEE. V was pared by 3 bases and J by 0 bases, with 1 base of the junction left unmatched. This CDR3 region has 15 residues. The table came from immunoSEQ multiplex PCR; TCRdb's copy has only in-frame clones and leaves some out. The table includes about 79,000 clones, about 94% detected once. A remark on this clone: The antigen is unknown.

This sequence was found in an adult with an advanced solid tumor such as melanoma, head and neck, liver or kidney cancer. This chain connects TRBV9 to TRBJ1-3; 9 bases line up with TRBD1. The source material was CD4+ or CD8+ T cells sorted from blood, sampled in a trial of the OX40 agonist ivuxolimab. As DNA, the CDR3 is TGTGCCAGCAGCGAGGGACAGGGCTCTGGAAACACCATATATTTT. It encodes CASSEGQGSGNTIYF. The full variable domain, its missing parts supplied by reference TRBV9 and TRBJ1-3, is DSGVTQTPKHLITATGQRVTLRCSPRSGDLSVYWYQQSLDQGLQFLIQYYNGEERAKGNILERFSAQQFPDLHSELNLSSLELGDSALYFCASSEGQGSGNTIYFGEGSWLTVV.